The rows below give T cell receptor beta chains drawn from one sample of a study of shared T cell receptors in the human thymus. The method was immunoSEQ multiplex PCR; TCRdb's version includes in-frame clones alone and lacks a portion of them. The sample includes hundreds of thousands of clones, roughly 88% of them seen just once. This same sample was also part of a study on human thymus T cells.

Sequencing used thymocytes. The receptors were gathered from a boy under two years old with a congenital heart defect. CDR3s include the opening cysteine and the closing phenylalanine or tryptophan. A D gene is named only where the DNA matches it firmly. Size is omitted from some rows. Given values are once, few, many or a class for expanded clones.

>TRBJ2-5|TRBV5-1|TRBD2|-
TGCGCCAGCAGCTTAACTAGCGGTCGAGTAGGGACCCAGTACTTC
CASSLTSGRVGTQYF
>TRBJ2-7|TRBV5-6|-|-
TGTGCCAGCAGCCCCGGGGACAACGAGCAGTACTTC
CASSPGDNEQYF
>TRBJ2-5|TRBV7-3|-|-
TGTGCCAGCAGCTTAGGGCGGGGACAGCTCCAAGAGACCCAGTACTTC
CASSLGRGQLQETQYF
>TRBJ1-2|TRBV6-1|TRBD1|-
TGTGCCAGCAGTGATATCCCGGGGCACAGGGGCACGAACTATGGCTACACCTTC
CASSDIPGHRGTNYGYTF
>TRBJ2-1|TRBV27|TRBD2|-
TGTGCCAGCAGTTACCGACTAGCGGGAGGAATCAATGAGCAGTTCTTC
CASSYRLAGGINEQFF
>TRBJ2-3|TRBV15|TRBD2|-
TGTGCCACCAGCAGGTTTAGGACTAGCGCCATGGATACGCAGTATTTT
CATSRFRTSAMDTQYF
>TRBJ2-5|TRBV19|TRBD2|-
TGTGCCAGTAGTCCTCAGCCTCGACTAGCGGGAGCGGAGACCCAGTACTTC
CASSPQPRLAGAETQYF
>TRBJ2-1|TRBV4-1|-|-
TGCGCCAGCAGCCGCCGAGGATACAATGAGCAGTTCTTC
CASSRRGYNEQFF
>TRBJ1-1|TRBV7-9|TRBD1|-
TGTGCCAGCAGCCCGGGAGGGGGACAGGGGAGTTCTGAAGCTTTCTTT
CASSPGGGQGSSEAFF
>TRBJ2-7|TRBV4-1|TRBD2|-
TGCGCCAGCAGCCAAGACTTGGGCGGGACTAGCGGGAGGGCCGAGCAGTACTTC
CASSQDLGGTSGRAEQYF
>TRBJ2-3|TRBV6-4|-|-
TGTGCCAGCAGTGCCGGGGTGGGCGCAGATACGCAGTATTTT
CASSAGVGADTQYF
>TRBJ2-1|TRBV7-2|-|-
TGTGCCAGCAGCTTCCTAGCTCCTCCCTCCTACAATGAGCAGTTCTTC
CASSFLAPPSYNEQFF
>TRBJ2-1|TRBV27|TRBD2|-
TGTGCCAGCAGTCGCCCTAGCGGGCGGGGGTACAATGAGCAGTTCTTC
CASSRPSGRGYNEQFF
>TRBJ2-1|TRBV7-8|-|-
TGTGCCAGCAGCCCTCCGACTAGGTGGCATGAGCAGTTCTTC
CASSPPTRWHEQFF
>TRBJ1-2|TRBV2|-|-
TGTGCCAGCATGCCACGGGGGGGCGGGCACTATGGCTACACCTTC
CASMPRGGGHYGYTF
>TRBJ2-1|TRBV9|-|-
TGTGCCAGCAGCGCCATGGGGGCGGGAGTGAGACATGAGCAGTTCTTC
CASSAMGAGVRHEQFF
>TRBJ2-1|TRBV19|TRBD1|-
TGTGCCAGTAGTCTCCCTCGGACAGGGGAGAACAATGAGCAGTTCTTC
CASSLPRTGENNEQFF
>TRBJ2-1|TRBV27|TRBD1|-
TGTGCCAGCAGTTCAGGGGGAGAGCCTTCGGGGAATGAGCAGTTCTTC
CASSSGGEPSGNEQFF
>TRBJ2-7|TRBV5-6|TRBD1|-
TGTGCCAGCAGCTTGGGCGGGTCGGCTTCTCCGGGACAGGAAGACGAGCAGTACTTC
CASSLGGSASPGQEDEQYF
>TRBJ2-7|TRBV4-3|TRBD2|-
TGCGCCAGCAGCCAGGTCCTTTCGGCGGGAGGTGTCGAGCAGTACTTC
CASSQVLSAGGVEQYF
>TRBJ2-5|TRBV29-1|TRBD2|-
TGCAGCGTTGAGAGGCGGGGAACTAGCGGGAGGGGGCCCCGAGAGACCCAGTACTTC
CSVERRGTSGRGPRETQYF
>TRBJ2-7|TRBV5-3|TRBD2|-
TGTGCCAGAAGCTTAACCCTACGATGGACTAGCATCTACGAGCAGTACTTC
CARSLTLRWTSIYEQYF
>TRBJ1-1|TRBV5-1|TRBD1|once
TGCGCCAGCAGCTACCCGGGACAGATGAACACTGAAGCTTTCTTT
CASSYPGQMNTEAFF
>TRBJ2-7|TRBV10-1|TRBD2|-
TGCGCCAGCAGTCCCGCCCGACTAGCGGGAGGGCCTTACGAGCAGTACTTC
CASSPARLAGGPYEQYF
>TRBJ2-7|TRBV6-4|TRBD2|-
TGTGCCAGCAGTGACACCCCGGGGAGGGAGGAGCGGGAGTGGATGGGGCAGTACTTC
CASSDTPGREEREWMGQYF
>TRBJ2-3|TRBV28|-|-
TGTGCCAGCAGCCCCAACTTCCAAGCTCCCACAGATACGCAGTATTTT
CASSPNFQAPTDTQYF
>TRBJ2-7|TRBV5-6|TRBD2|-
TGTGCCAGCAGCCTTCGGACTAGGTTAATGAACGAGCAGTACTTC
CASSLRTRLMNEQYF
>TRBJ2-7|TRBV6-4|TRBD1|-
TGTGCCAGCAGTGACTCTCATCCCCCGGGACAGGGAACCTACGAGCAGTACTTC
CASSDSHPPGQGTYEQYF
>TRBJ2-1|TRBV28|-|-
TGTGCCAGCAGCCACGCCAGGGCGAATGAGCAGTTCTTC
CASSHARANEQFF
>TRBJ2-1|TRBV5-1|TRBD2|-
TGCGCCAGCAGCGGTGAAATAGCGGGAGAAGGTTACAATGAGCAGTTCTTC
CASSGEIAGEGYNEQFF
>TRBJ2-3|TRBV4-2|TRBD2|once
TGTGCCAGCACCCTAACCGGGACTAGCGATGCAGATACGCAGTATTTT
CASTLTGTSDADTQYF
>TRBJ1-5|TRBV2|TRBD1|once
TGTGCCAGCAGTGATTACCAGGGGGTGTCCTTTGTCCCCAATCAGCCCCAGCATTTT
CASSDYQGVSFVPNQPQHF
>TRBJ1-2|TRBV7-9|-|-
TGTGCCAGCAGCCGTAGGGGGTATGGCTACACCTTC
CASSRRGYGYTF
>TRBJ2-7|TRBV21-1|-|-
TGTGCCAGCAGCAAAGTCGTCCCAGCGGGAGAGTCGTACGAGCAGTACTTC
CASSKVVPAGESYEQYF
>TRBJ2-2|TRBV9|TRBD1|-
TGTGCCAGCAGCCCCGGGACAGGGGGCCGAAACACCGGGGAGCTGTTTTTT
CASSPGTGGRNTGELFF
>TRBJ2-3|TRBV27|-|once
TGTGCCAGCAGTCTCTCGCTCCAGGGAATCACAGATACGCAGTATTTT
CASSLSLQGITDTQYF
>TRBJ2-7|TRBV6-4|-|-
TGTGCCAGCAGTGCCGCGAGGTACGAGCAGTACTTC
CASSAARYEQYF
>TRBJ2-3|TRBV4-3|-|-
TGCGCCAGCAGCCAAGACCTGAATACACAGTATTTT
CASSQDLNTQYF
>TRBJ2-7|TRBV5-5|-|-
TGTGCCAGCAGCTTGATCCGAGTTCGATCCTACGAGCAGTACTTC
CASSLIRVRSYEQYF
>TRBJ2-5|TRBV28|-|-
TGTGCCAGCAGTTTATGCCCCGTTTGCGTCGGGGGGCGAGAGACCCAGTACTTC
CASSLCPVCVGGRETQYF
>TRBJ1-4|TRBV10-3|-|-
TGTGCCATCAGCCCTACCAGGGAGGAACTGTTTTTT
CAISPTREELFF
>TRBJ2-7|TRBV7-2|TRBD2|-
TGTGCCAGCAGCTTAGAATGGGGGGGTCGGGAGCAGTACTTC
CASSLEWGGREQYF
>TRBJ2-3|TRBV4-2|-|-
TGTGCCAGCAGCCAAGCGGAGGGTGAACAGTCCACAGATACGCAGTATTTT
CASSQAEGEQSTDTQYF
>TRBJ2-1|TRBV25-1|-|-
TGTGCCAGCAGTGGGTCTAGCGTGAGGGCCTACAATGAGCAGTTCTTC
CASSGSSVRAYNEQFF
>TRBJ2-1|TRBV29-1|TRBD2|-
TGCAGCGTTGGGCCGGGACTAGCGGCCAATGAGCAGTTCTTC
CSVGPGLAANEQFF
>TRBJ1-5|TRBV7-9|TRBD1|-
TGTGCCAGCAGCTTAGACAGGGGCCAGCCCCAGCATTTT
CASSLDRGQPQHF
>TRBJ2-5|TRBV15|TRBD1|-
TGTGCCACCAGCAGGGGACAGGGGAGAGAGACCCAGTACTTC
CATSRGQGRETQYF
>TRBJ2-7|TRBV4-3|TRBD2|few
TGCGCCAGCAGCCAAGCTCTAGCTAGCGGGAGTTACGAGCAGTACTTC
CASSQALASGSYEQYF
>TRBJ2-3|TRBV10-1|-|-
TGCGCCAGCAGTGGCGAGGTTGGCACAGATACGCAGTATTTT
CASSGEVGTDTQYF
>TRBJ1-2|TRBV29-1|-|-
TGCAGCGTCACAAACCGGGATAACAGAGACTATGGCTACACCTTC
CSVTNRDNRDYGYTF
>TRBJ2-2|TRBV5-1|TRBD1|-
TGCGCCAGCAGCAACCTACCGGGACAGGGAAGGGTAAGGACCAACACCGGGGAGCTGTTTTTT
CASSNLPGQGRVRTNTGELFF
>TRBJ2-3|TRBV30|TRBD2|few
TGTGCCTGGAGTGTATGCCTAGCGGGCTTACCTAGCACAGATACGCAGTATTTT
CAWSVCLAGLPSTDTQYF
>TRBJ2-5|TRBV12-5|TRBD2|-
TGTGCTAGTGGTTCGGGGACTAGCGGGAGTTGGGAGACCCAGTACTTC
CASGSGTSGSWETQYF
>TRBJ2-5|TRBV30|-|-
TGTGCCTGGAGTGAGGGGCAAGAGACCCAGTACTTC
CAWSEGQETQYF
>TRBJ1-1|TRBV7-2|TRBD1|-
TGTGCCAGCAGCTTAGGACAGGGAGGCCAGAACACTGAAGCTTTCTTT
CASSLGQGGQNTEAFF
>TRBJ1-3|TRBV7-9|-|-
TGTGCCAGCAGCCAGAGGCAGACTGGAAACACCATATATTTT
CASSQRQTGNTIYF